This TCR beta chain came from a study of cytomegalovirus exposure and HLA in healthy donors (dated by TCRdb to 2016 to 2017). With respect to the entire study: In an earlier analysis of approximately 500 of the donors, 276 Gb of sequence data and 117 million unique TCR beta sequences from about 179 million T cells were reported. Several DR-DQ haplotypes were treated as single units for association and clustering because of strong linkage in the cohort. Donor age, sex, ethnicity and CMV serostatus were compiled together with the repertoire data. The aim of the study was to test whether cataloging public T cell receptors could identify signatures of past pathogen exposure. In a later genetic analysis, genome-wide SNP genotypes for 398 of the 666 donors were used, and that subset was treated as a discovery cohort. Typing coverage varied by locus: 629-630 donors for A, B, C, DRB1 and DQB1; more than 500 for DQA1; nearly 610 for DPA1; more than 450 for DPB1. Among around 400 genotyped donors of the cohort, an average of about 240,000 unique TCR beta nucleotide sequences was sequenced per donor, of which about 18% were non-productive. In the later analysis, no new phenotypic data were used to find candidate immune exposures; instead, reliance was placed on TCR beta sequences and their occurrence across donors. A later analysis re-analyzed previously published TCR beta repertoires from about 730 donors and added high-resolution HLA genotyping to study TCR occurrence patterns. In an earlier analysis of around 540 of the donors, high-throughput TCR beta sequencing was used to judge whether each TCR beta V gene segment behaved as functional or pseudogenic. A separate validation cohort of roughly 130 different subjects was used in addition to the roughly 620-subject first cohort. Both class I and class II loci were covered by HLA typing, at four-digit resolution. Every repertoire in the discovery cohort had been generated on one and the same sequencing platform. The genetic ancestry cluster associated with self-reported Caucasian donors included about 81% of the 300 to 400 genotyped donors. The study combined high-throughput TCR immunosequencing, statistical association of individual TCRs with disease status, and machine learning to predict cytomegalovirus infection status. Using immunosequencing, the study profiled T cell repertoires from 640 or so subjects and related those repertoires to cytomegalovirus serostatus. Approximately 300 gigabases of sequencing data and around 90 million unique TCR sequences made up an early release that covered under 750 HLA-typed donors. General conclusions and limits of the study: A further reported finding was that TCR beta sequences accurately predicted the HLA-A and HLA-B alleles for most subjects in the first cohort. It was suggested by the authors that the approach could potentially be generalized to other disease states and immunological phenotypes. In the study, around 150 TCR beta chains were listed as associated with cytomegalovirus. Assigning TCR associations to individual alleles was difficult when HLA alleles, especially DR and DQ, strongly co-occurred. The presence/absence analyses assumed that sequencing depth was roughly uniform across donors, and that assumption may not be true. Some 15 rarely observed V segments, including chromosome 9 orphons, were excluded from the earlier analysis of several hundred of the donors because counts were too low. Some IMGT-functional V segments, including TRBV6-2 and TRBV6-3, could not be distinguished by the 87-base-pair reads and were therefore excluded. In this cohort, only TCR beta chains were sequenced, and detectable features were limited by the absence of alpha or paired-chain data. Several of the top co-occurrence clusters appeared to be linked to parvovirus B19, influenza, CMV and Epstein-Barr virus, according to a later analysis. Because HLA typing was unavailable for some donors at each locus, only the typed subset was used in association tests. Compared with the 666-donor mean, donors in an Asian-associated ancestry cluster had fewer N-insertions in productive TCRs, according to a later genetic analysis. Compared with equally common non-associated chains, HLA-associated TCR beta chains in a later analysis were more clonally expanded and had lower generation probabilities. V-gene and J-gene trimming of TCR beta chains was associated with a missense DCLRE1C variant in a later genetic analysis, and the association was replicated in an independent cohort. A few of the identified cytomegalovirus-associated TCR beta chains were confirmed in vitro to be specific for cytomegalovirus antigens. CMV serostatus was the only immune exposure information available for the cohort. In both the original and validation cohorts, the classifier was reported to diagnose cytomegalovirus status with high specificity and sensitivity. According to a later analysis, TCR association rates differed among HLA loci, with DRB1 alleles showing the most associated TCRs and HLA-C alleles showing the fewest. A cluster of highly shared sequence variants was judged likely to represent a technical artifact of the sequencing pipeline. A later analysis found that most CMV-associated TCR beta chains appeared HLA-restricted, with HLA associations seemingly driven largely by CMV exposure. A later analysis associated 15,000 or so TCR beta sequences with specific HLA alleles at a false discovery rate of 0.05. Correlated functional status among segregating V segments might reflect linkage disequilibrium, but an unknown experimental factor could not be ruled out. In an earlier analysis of 450 to 750 of the donors, most TCR beta V segments appeared in productive rearrangements about 87% or about 30% of the time, broadly matching IMGT annotations. Most TCR sequences were seen in very few donors, while some public TCRs were found in many individuals.

A remark on this clone: Its antigen target is currently unknown.

There are 14 amino acids in the CDR3, from cysteine to phenylalanine inclusive. Left in the record is the CDR3 DNA by itself, 42 bases read in frame from the first base. From V the trimming removes 6 bases and from J it removes 5 bases, while the gene matches leave 6 bases of the junction unaccounted for. From the germline V gene, CDR1 is MDHEN and CDR2 is SYDVKM. Libraries were constructed by the immunoSEQ multiplex PCR assay. The multiplex PCR relied on a mix of 60 forward primers for TCR Vbeta segments and 13 reverse primers for TCR Jbeta segments. The CDR3 region of rearranged TCR beta genes was amplified from genomic DNA by a multiplex PCR assay. The Illumina HiSeq System was used to sequence the amplified TCR beta libraries as 87-base-pair reads. Processing in the source paper ran as follows. A later analysis counted approximately 84 million unique TCR beta chains across the 640 or so repertoires, and around 12 million of these chains were shared by at least two donors. Raw reads were error-corrected and collapsed into unique sequences with a nearest-neighbor algorithm that merged closely related sequences to remove PCR and sequencing errors. CDR3 sequences were aligned to IMGT reference sequences to assign V, D and J gene segments. For a sequence to be retained, a match of at least six nucleotides to both a V gene segment and a J gene segment was required. A rearrangement was called productive if the CDR3 had no stop codons and remained in frame with V and J, and every other rearrangement was called non-productive. CDR3 was defined by IMGT convention, running from the second conserved V-encoded cysteine to the conserved J-encoded phenylalanine. In an earlier analysis of around 540 of the donors, sequences lacking an unambiguous match to a single V gene segment were excluded. An earlier analysis of a few hundred of the donors called V segments functional above 56.7% productive rearrangements and segregating when the between-donor standard deviation exceeded 5%. A statistical classification framework was built for diagnosing cytomegalovirus status from the catalog of TCR beta chain sequences. A later analysis assigned V and J genes by comparing TCR nucleotide sequences with IMGT/GENE-DB human TR gene sequences. Using the TCRdist pipeline, a later analysis assigned CDR3 sequences along with most-parsimonious VDJ recombination scenarios. A later analysis defined each TCR beta chain by its CDR3 amino acid sequence plus V-gene family, and excluded reads lacking a unique V-gene family. To address suspected cross-contamination and a sequencing artifact, a later analysis removed 550 to 750 highly shared, low-generation-probability nucleotide sequences. In a later analysis, a clonal expansion index for each public chain was calculated from normalized within-repertoire ranks of inferred template counts. Generation probabilities in a later analysis came from a VDJ recombination model fitted to out-of-frame rearrangements, and those results were checked against IGoR. In a later analysis, TCR-TCR, TCR-HLA and TCR-CMV co-occurrence was scored with hypergeometric tests, and a repertoire-size bias correction was applied to TCR pairs. In a later analysis, false discovery rates were estimated by permuting HLA or CMV assignments 20 times. A later analysis grouped co-occurring TCRs with DBSCAN, adding TCRdist sequence similarity when clustering within HLA-allele-positive subsets. For co-occurrence clustering, repertoires with fewer than 30,000 or more than 120,000 public chains were excluded, along with four to six repertoires with anomalous nucleotide sharing. In TCRdb, the immuneACCESS table is reduced to in-frame sequences with V and J assigned. These tables do not hold every clone; where another copy was compared, an unresolved V gene accounts for under half, and the others remain unexplained. V and J calls and clone size are those listed in that table; D and trimming were worked out from the DNA. This specimen's table enumerates around 100,000 clones. Clones ranked in the top ten supply more than 3% of the sample.

The cohort comprised fewer than 700 healthy bone marrow donors. All cohort members were sampled while nominally healthy, although unrecorded immune exposures were likely present. The donor was CMV seronegative and was included in the group of approximately 350 seronegative cohort members. A peripheral blood sample was collected from each donor, and TCR beta sequencing was performed on peripheral blood mononuclear cells. Genomic DNA was extracted from the blood cell samples with the Qiagen DNeasy Blood Extraction Kit. The sequenced sample consisted of PBMCs. The rearrangement joined TRBV28 to TRBJ2-1; 8 junctional bases match TRBD1. The clonotype was recovered from a man aged 30 to 45 in good health and CMV-seronegative. For the CDR3, the sequence is CASSWDRHNNEQFF. The DNA sequence is TGTGCCAGCAGCTGGGACAGGCATAACAATGAGCAGTTCTTC.